Listed here are 17 T cell receptor beta chains from one sample, sequenced in a study of blood T cell repertoires in COVID-19. Data came from immunoSEQ multiplex PCR; TCRdb stores just in-frame clones and leaves some out. The profile covers roughly 100,000 clones, with more than 70% appearing a single time and approximately 18% taken by the ten largest. The specimen was peripheral blood. The receptors here all came from a human donor in a cohort sampled during active COVID-19.

This rearrangement joins TRBV7-3 to TRBJ1-1; D possibly corresponds to TRBD1 (5 bases). Germline V gene lookup returns CDR1 SGHTA and CDR2 FQGTGA. There are 14 residues in the CDR3. Deletions cut 3 bases from V and 3 bases from J, with 11 bases between. The CDR3 region has the DNA TGTGCCAGCAGCTTGGGGGGAGTGTACACTGAAGCTTTCTTT. This sequence encodes CASSLGGVYTEAFF.

The chain recombines TRBV11-2 with TRBJ1-5, with TRBD1 matching over 7 bases. Germline CDR1 and CDR2: SGHAT and FQNNGV. Losses at the gene ends were 0 bases for V and 3 bases for J; bases not matched to a gene: 2. The CDR3 is made up of 15 amino acids. CDR3 loop: CASSLDQGDNQPQHF. In nucleotides, the CDR3 is TGTGCCAGCAGCTTAGATCAGGGGGACAATCAGCCCCAGCATTTT.

V gene TRBV7-8 combines with J gene TRBJ1-1, with 7 bases lining up with TRBD1. V shed 5 bases, J shed 2 bases, and the junction held 5 bases outside the gene matches. CDR1 is SGHVS, CDR2 FQNEAQ, per germline. The CDR3 spans 14 residues. The CDR3 DNA reads TGTGCCAGCAGCGTGACAGGGACTAACACTGAAGCTTTCTTT. Protein sequence: CASSVTGTNTEAFF.

The genes are TRBV19 and TRBJ1-1; maybe TRBD1 (6 bases). The ends were cut back, 3 bases at V and 2 bases at J, with 10 bases in the middle. Per germline, CDR1 LNHDA and CDR2 SQIVND (reference sequence). The CDR3 is 14 amino acids. CDR3: CASSMAGVNTEAFF. DNA of the CDR3: TGTGCCAGTAGTATGGCAGGGGTTAACACTGAAGCTTTCTTT.

The chain uses TRBV5-1 and TRBJ2-7, with 8 bases fitting TRBD1. The CDR3 spans 16 residues. V was clipped by 3 bases and J by 3 bases; unmatched bases: 11. Germline V gene sequence: CDR1 SGHRS, CDR2 YFSETQ. CDR3 sequence reads: CASSSPAGQGGYEQYF. CDR3 DNA: TGCGCCAGCAGCTCGCCTGCCGGACAGGGAGGCTACGAGCAGTACTTC.

J is TRBJ2-1 and V is TRBV28; tentative D call: TRBD1 (8 bases). Germline V CDR1 and CDR2: MDHEN, SYDVKM. The CDR3 is 15 amino acids. V lost 4 bases to trimming and J lost 8 bases, with 18 bases between them. The CDR3 here is CASSSYRGGVDEQFF. CDR3 bases: TGTGCCAGCAGTTCCTACAGGGGGGGGGTCGATGAGCAGTTCTTC. The entire variable domain, with the rest obtained from reference TRBV28 and TRBJ2-1, is as follows: DVKVTQSSRYLVKRTGEKVFLECVQDMDHENMFWYRQDPGLGLRLIYFSYDVKMKEKGDIPEGYSVSREKKERFSLILESASTNQTSMYLCASSSYRGGVDEQFFGPGTRLTVL.

The J gene is TRBJ1-1, the V gene TRBV29-1; D not resolved. This CDR3 comprises 13 residues. The ends were cut back, 5 bases at V and 7 bases at J, with 17 bases in the middle. Germline assignment: CDR1 SQVTM and CDR2 ANQGSEA. The CDR3 region is CSVLIVGRGEAFF. CDR3 sequence (DNA): TGCAGCGTTTTGATCGTCGGACGGGGTGAAGCTTTCTTT.

This rearrangement joins TRBV7-9 to TRBJ1-1; TRBD1 might be the D (6 bases). The germline V gene encodes CDR1 SEHNR and CDR2 FQNEAQ (reference sequence). The germline V and J ends were trimmed by 5 bases and 6 bases, with 13 bases remaining between them. The CDR3 consists of 13 residues. This CDR3 is CASSHRDSAEAFF. DNA of the CDR3: TGTGCCAGCAGCCACAGGGATTCGGCTGAAGCTTTCTTT. Together with reference TRBV7-9 and TRBJ1-1, the CDR3 gives the full variable domain: DTGVSQNPRHKITKRGQNVTFRCDPISEHNRLYWYRQTLGQGPEFLTYFQNEAQLEKSRLLSDRFSAERPKGSFSTLEIQRTEQGDSAMYLCASSHRDSAEAFFGQGTRLTVV.

This clone has just one count. The V and J genes are TRBV7-2 and TRBJ2-5, with a possible D match to TRBD1 (6 bases). The CDR3 covers 15 residues. V was pared by 5 bases and J by 4 bases, with 17 bases between. Germline loops: CDR1 SGHTA, CDR2 FQGNSA. CDR3 loop: CASSVQGIGRETQYF. CDR3 bases: TGTGCCAGCAGCGTACAGGGTATCGGGCGAGAGACCCAGTACTTC.

The chain uses TRBV10-3 and TRBJ1-4; tentative D call: TRBD1 (5 bases). The germline V gene has CDR1 ENHRY and CDR2 SYGVKD. CDR3 length: 17 amino acids. The V and J ends lost 6 bases and 1 base respectively, with 18 bases between them. CDR3 sequence: CAISHPPGGETNEKLFF. The CDR3 DNA is TGTGCCATCAGCCACCCTCCCGGAGGGGAAACTAATGAAAAACTGTTTTTT.

V and J are TRBV19 and TRBJ1-1; 8 positions match TRBD1. In germline, CDR1 is LNHDA, CDR2 SQIVND (reference sequence). After removal of 1 base from V and 8 bases from J, the junction contained 6 bases not matched to a gene. There are 14 residues in the CDR3. The CDR3 DNA sequence: TGTGCCAGTAGTATAGTCGGGCAGGGGGCGGAAGCTTTCTTT. Translating it yields CASSIVGQGAEAFF.

This clone has only one observation. Written as DNA, the CDR3 is TGTGCCAGCAGCTTAGACATTATAGGGGGCGGAGACACCGGGGAGCTGTTTTTT. Amino acids: CASSLDIIGGGDTGELFF. The chain carries TRBV7-2 and TRBJ2-2, with 7 bases identical to TRBD1. CDR3 size: 18 residues. Germline-derived CDR1 and CDR2 are SGHTA and FQGNSA. V shed 1 base and J 3 bases; nucleotides not matched to a gene: 11.

The chain combines TRBV5-1 with TRBJ1-6; D perhaps matches TRBD1 (6 bases). This CDR3 spans 14 amino acids. Between the trimmed V and J ends, which lost 4 bases and 13 bases, there was a span of 18 bases. CDR1 and CDR2 from the germline V gene are SGHRS and YFSETQ. In DNA form, the CDR3 reads TGCGCCAGCAGCAAAGAGGGGGAATTGGAGCCCCTCCACTTT. This gives the protein CASSKEGELEPLHF.

The chain is built from TRBV6-5 and TRBJ2-1; D is unclear. Germline values: CDR1 MNHEY, CDR2 SVGAGI. Trimming took 0 bases from V and 6 from J, leaving 6 bases between them. This CDR3 spans 13 amino acids. The CDR3 is CASSYSSGNEQFF. The CDR3 bases are TGTGCCAGCAGTTACTCTTCCGGCAATGAGCAGTTCTTC.

V gene TRBV30 combines with J gene TRBJ1-1, with a possible D match to TRBD1 (6 bases). V was pared by 0 bases and J by 10 bases, with 15 bases between. Germline lookup yields CDR1 GTSNPN and CDR2 SVGIG (reference sequence). The CDR3 is 13 residues long. In DNA, the CDR3 is TGTGCCTGGAGTGTCTGGACAGTGCCAGGAGCTTTCTTT. Its translation is CAWSVWTVPGAFF. The full variable domain, rest sourced from reference TRBV30 and TRBJ1-1, is SQTIHQWPATLVQPVGSPLSLECTVEGTSNPNLYWYRQAAGRGLQLLFYSVGIGQISSEVPQNLSASRPQDRQFILSSKKLLLSDSGFYLCAWSVWTVPGAFFGQGTRLTVV.

This chain joins TRBV6-5 and TRBJ2-7; 8 nucleotides align to TRBD1. The V gene's germline CDR1 is MNHEY and CDR2 SVGAGI. The V segment lost 4 bases and the J segment 2 bases; nucleotides outside the gene matches: 1. CDR3 length: 13 residues. CDR3 protein: CASSSDRAYEQYF. In nucleotides, the CDR3 is TGTGCCAGCAGTTCGGACAGGGCCTACGAGCAGTACTTC.

Written as DNA, the CDR3 is TGTGCCAGCAAGAGACAGGGATATCAGCCCCAGCATTTT. Its translation: CASKRQGYQPQHF. This chain links TRBV28 with TRBJ1-5, with 7 bases identical to TRBD1. V was clipped by 7 bases and J by 5 bases; unmatched bases: 5. This CDR3 region has 13 residues. The germline V gene encodes CDR1 MDHEN and CDR2 SYDVKM. The complete variable domain, with remaining parts taken from reference TRBV28 and TRBJ1-5, reads DVKVTQSSRYLVKRTGEKVFLECVQDMDHENMFWYRQDPGLGLRLIYFSYDVKMKEKGDIPEGYSVSREKKERFSLILESASTNQTSMYLCASKRQGYQPQHFGDGTRLSIL.